The clone carrying this T cell receptor (beta chain) was counted ten times or more. As yet, its antigen is unknown. TCR beta CDR3 region amplification was performed from RNA transcripts. The TCR CDR3 first-round RT-PCR relied on the HTBI primer set. TCRdb reanalysed the multiplex PCR reads using MiXCR and keeps one entry per CDR3 protein. The sample yields 75,000 to 100,000 distinct CDR3 sequences, 51% seen once. This entry comes from a study of T cells in Graves' hyperthyroidism and ophthalmopathy. Study results and caveats: Most thyroid clonotypes with frequency above 0.001 were detected in blood. A 13 V-J model separated ophthalmopathy from stable hyperthyroidism.

The germline CDR1 and CDR2 sequences are SEHNR and FQNEAQ (reference sequence). The CDR3 totals 13 residues. The V end was cut by 3 bases, the J end by 4 bases, with 9 bases between. This TCR was recovered from a woman in her 40s with Graves' hyperthyroidism. The sequenced sample was blood. The V and J genes are TRBV7-9 and TRBJ1-2; the D gene is possibly TRBD1 (6 bases). In DNA form, the CDR3 reads TGTGCCAGCAGCTTTACAGGGAGCTATGGCTACACCTTC. Translation gives CASSFTGSYGYTF.